This record concerns one TCR beta chain sequence. The sample comes from a study of T cells in Graves' hyperthyroidism and ophthalmopathy. Amplified regions were TCR beta CDR3 sequences from RNA transcripts. RT-PCR in the first round (using the HTBI primer set) targeted the TCR CDR3. TCRdb called the multiplex PCR reads again in MiXCR, with one record for every CDR3 protein. The data show hundreds of thousands of distinct CDR3 sequences, nearly 20% seen once. Germline V lookup: CDR1 SGHDN, CDR2 FVKESK. V gave up 1 base and J gave up 1 base, with 10 bases separating them. The CDR3 is made up of 15 amino acids.

Sequenced sample: blood. The receptor comes from a man aged 35-49 years with Graves' ophthalmopathy. The gene calls are TRBV14 and TRBJ1-1, with unresolved D. In DNA, the CDR3 is TGTGCCAGCAGCCAAGGACACGGATGGAACACTGAAGCTTTCTTT. It translates to CASSQGHGWNTEAFF.